One sample yielded the 6 T cell receptor beta chains listed below, sequenced in a study of T cells expressing NK-cell markers. Each CDR3 protein gets one entry in TCRdb, which reprocessed the 5' RACE reads and gives no DNA. The repertoire table contains roughly 350,000 distinct CDR3 sequences. Specimen: blood T cells: a sorted CD56 or NKG2C T cell subset, CD4+ or CD8+ T cells, or bulk PBMC T cells (not recorded which). The source is a man aged 18 to 70 in good health.

The V and J genes are TRBV20-1 and TRBJ1-5; TCRdb gives TRBD1 as the D gene, but with no DNA this cannot be confirmed. This CDR3 is built from 13 residues. Germline V gene data show CDR1 as DFQATT and CDR2 as SNEGSKA (reference sequence). CDR3: CSALDRNNQPQHF.

The chain is built from TRBV10-3 and TRBJ2-3; lacking DNA, the TRBD2 call made by TCRdb goes unchecked. The CDR3 extends over 14 amino acids. In germline, CDR1 is ENHRY, CDR2 SYGVKD. The CDR3 sequence is CAISDNQAPDTQYF.

The genes are TRBV12-3 or TRBV12-4 and TRBJ2-7. CDR3 length equals 13 residues. The CDR3 reads CASAVSTTYEQYF.

This chain links TRBV27 with TRBJ1-1; TCRdb names TRBD1, which stays unverified in the absence of DNA. CDR3 length: 15 residues. Germline V CDR1 and CDR2: MNHEY, SMNVEV (reference sequence). The CDR3: CASSTPGGGGTEAFF.

The rearrangement uses TRBV18 and TRBJ2-5; TCRdb's assignment of TRBD2 cannot be checked, as there is no DNA. The CDR3 covers 16 residues. Per germline, CDR1 KGHSH and CDR2 LQKENI. This CDR3 is CASSPSSGGAGETQYF.

V and J are TRBV6-6 and TRBJ1-1. The germline V gene encodes CDR1 MNHNY and CDR2 SVGAGI (reference sequence). The CDR3 sequence is 12 residues long. This CDR3 is CASRGYSTEAFF.